A selection of T cell receptor beta chains follows, all from one sample in a study of blood T cell repertoires in COVID-19. The protocol was immunoSEQ multiplex PCR, while the TCRdb copy is restricted to in-frame clones and leaves out a portion. This table holds about 110,000 clones, approximately 85% found once. Sequencing was performed on peripheral blood. All receptors derive from a human donor in a cohort sampled during active COVID-19. The conserved cysteine and the conserved F or W are not part of the CDR3 here.

>TRBV5-1|TRBJ2-7
ASSLDRGPSYEQY
>TRBV6-5|TRBJ1-2
ASRDQGGGGYT
>TRBV30|TRBJ2-7
AWGLGRRRDEQY
>TRBV4-1|TRBJ2-2
ASSPLANAGELF
>TRBV7-3|TRBJ2-1
ASSLAGGYNEQF
>TRBV27|TRBJ1-1
ASSLLGQGAEAF
>TRBV7-3|TRBJ2-2
ASTSTGSTGELF
>TRBV7-9|TRBJ1-4
ASSSPGGLNEKLF
>TRBV2|TRBJ2-3
ASNYGTAATDTQY
>TRBV11-2|TRBJ1-4
ASSLGTGVREKLF
>TRBV5-1|TRBJ1-1
ASSLRTGKDTEAF
>TRBV5-4|TRBJ1-1
ASSLDSMNTEAF
>TRBV6-1|TRBJ1-2
ASSERGGGSYYGYT
>TRBV9|TRBJ2-7
ASSVGQGNYEQY
>TRBV3-1/TRBV3-2|TRBJ2-2
ASSQEAGYNGELF
>TRBV5-8|TRBJ1-1
ASSLTSARTEAF
>TRBV5-1|TRBJ1-2
ASSLGLYGYT
>TRBV5-1|TRBJ1-6
ASSLMGGTEYSPLH
>TRBV30|TRBJ1-3
ACARPGNTIY
>TRBV7-3|TRBJ1-1
ASSSGQANTEAF
>TRBV7-9|TRBJ1-1
ASSPRAGNTEAF
>TRBV19|TRBJ1-5
ASYGGYSNQPQH
>TRBV28|TRBJ2-7
ASSRTAAGEEQY
>TRBV6-5|TRBJ1-3
ASSPPGAGGNTIY
>TRBV19|TRBJ2-2
ASSGGQSNTGELF
>TRBV5-1|TRBJ2-2
ASSRDTNTGELF
>TRBV5-5|TRBJ1-1
ASSFRQGNTEAF
>TRBV2|TRBJ2-3
ASSEAGGPGDTQY
>TRBV20-1|TRBJ2-1
SVGGNEQF
>TRBV7-2|TRBJ2-2
ASSLSGLAGDTGELF
>TRBV5-4|TRBJ2-7
ASSSDRSSYEQY
>TRBV6-5|TRBJ1-1
ASTPRASNTEAF
>TRBV7-2|TRBJ2-7
ASSGGQGTEQY
>TRBV28|TRBJ2-3
ASSDRVRNTQY
>TRBV7-2|TRBJ2-1
ASSYQGAIYNEQF
>TRBV7-9|TRBJ2-1
ASSYGQGAYEQF
>TRBV27|TRBJ2-7
ASSRLAGTSYEQY
>TRBV29-1|TRBJ2-3
SVEDPAVYTDTQY
>TRBV5-1|TRBJ2-1
ASSLDGLGTNEQF
>TRBV4-1|TRBJ2-3
ASSQDRGDTQY
>TRBV28|TRBJ1-5
ASSPTGTGNNQPQH
>TRBV6-1|TRBJ1-5
ASSDSGGVQPQH
>TRBV10-2|TRBJ1-1
ASSLGTLNTEAF
>TRBV27|TRBJ2-2
ASRPDRVATGELF
>TRBV18|TRBJ1-1
ASSPVGQNEAF
>TRBV30|TRBJ1-3
AWRSGIGQRNTIY
>TRBV6-6|TRBJ2-1
ASRPGGSGNDEQF